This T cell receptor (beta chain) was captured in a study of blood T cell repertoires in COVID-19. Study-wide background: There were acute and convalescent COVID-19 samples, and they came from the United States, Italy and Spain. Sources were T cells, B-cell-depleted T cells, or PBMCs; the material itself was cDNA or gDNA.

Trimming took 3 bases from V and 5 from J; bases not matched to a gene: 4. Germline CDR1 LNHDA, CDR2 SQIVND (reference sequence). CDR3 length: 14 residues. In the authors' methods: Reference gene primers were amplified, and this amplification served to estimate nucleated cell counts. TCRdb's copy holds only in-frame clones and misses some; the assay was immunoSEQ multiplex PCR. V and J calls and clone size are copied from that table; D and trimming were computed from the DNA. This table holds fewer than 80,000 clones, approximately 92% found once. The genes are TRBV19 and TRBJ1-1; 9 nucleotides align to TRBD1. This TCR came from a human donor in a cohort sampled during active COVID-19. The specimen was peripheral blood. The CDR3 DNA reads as TGTGCCAGTAGTATGACAGGGGGGTGGACTGAAGCTTTCTTT. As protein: CASSMTGGWTEAFF.